This T cell receptor (beta chain) emerged from a study of cytomegalovirus exposure and HLA in healthy donors (dated by TCRdb to the late 2010s). At the level of the whole study: In an earlier analysis of under 750 of the donors, about 270 Gb of sequence data and 90 million to 130 million unique TCR beta sequences from 150 million to 200 million T cells were reported. Roughly 310 gigabases of sequencing data and approximately 80 million unique TCR sequences were included in an early release covering 550 to 650 HLA-typed donors. Of the approximately 370 genotyped donors, 80% to 90% were placed in the genetic ancestry cluster associated with self-reported Caucasian donors. The study aimed to test whether cataloging public T cell receptors could reveal signatures of past pathogen exposure. Using immunosequencing, the study profiled T cell repertoires from 500 to 800 subjects and related those repertoires to cytomegalovirus serostatus. In addition to the first cohort of 666 subjects, a separate validation cohort of 120 different subjects was used. The study combined high-throughput TCR immunosequencing, statistical association of individual TCRs with disease status, and machine learning to predict cytomegalovirus infection status. A later analysis re-analyzed previously published TCR beta repertoires from 650 to 800 donors and added high-resolution HLA genotyping to study TCR occurrence patterns. Rather than drawing on any new phenotypic data, the later analysis identified candidate immune exposures from TCR beta sequences and the way those sequences occurred across donors. To decide whether each TCR beta V gene segment behaved as functional or pseudogenic, an earlier analysis of approximately 620 of the donors relied on high-throughput TCR beta sequencing. Alongside the repertoire data, information on donor age, sex, ethnicity and CMV serostatus was compiled. A later genetic analysis used genome-wide SNP genotypes for about 60% of the roughly 700 donors, treating that subset as a discovery cohort. All discovery cohort repertoires had been generated on a single sequencing platform. HLA typing included class I and class II loci at four-digit resolution. Typing coverage differed by locus: A, B, C, DRB1 and DQB1 were typed in roughly 620-630 donors, DQA1 in 522, DPA1 in nearly 610, and DPB1 in 400 to 490. A handful of DR-DQ haplotypes were handled as single units for association and clustering because linkage in the cohort was strong. Among some 400 genotyped donors of the cohort, an average of roughly 230,000 unique TCR beta nucleotide sequences was sequenced per donor, of which approximately 19% were non-productive. Overall study results and their limits: A later genetic analysis reported fewer N-insertions in productive TCRs among donors in an Asian-associated ancestry cluster than the roughly 650-donor mean. A few of the identified cytomegalovirus-associated TCR beta chains were confirmed in vitro to be specific for cytomegalovirus antigens. In the study, some 160 TCR beta chains were listed as associated with cytomegalovirus. A further reported finding was that TCR beta sequences accurately predicted the HLA-A and HLA-B alleles for most subjects in the first cohort. Because HLA typing was unavailable for some donors at each locus, only the typed subset was used in association tests. The presence/absence analyses assumed that sequencing depth was roughly uniform across donors, and that assumption may not be true. This cohort had only TCR beta chains sequenced, and the lack of alpha or paired-chain data limited which features could be detected. A cluster of highly shared sequence variants was judged likely to be a technical artifact of the sequencing pipeline. An association between a missense DCLRE1C variant and V-gene and J-gene trimming of TCR beta chains was found in a later genetic analysis and replicated in an independent cohort. When HLA alleles, especially DR and DQ, strongly co-occurred, TCR associations were difficult to assign to individual alleles. Correlated functional status among segregating V segments might reflect linkage disequilibrium, but an unknown experimental factor could not be ruled out. According to a later analysis, parvovirus B19, influenza, CMV and Epstein-Barr virus appeared linked to several top co-occurrence clusters. In a later analysis, some 17,000 TCR beta sequences were associated with specific HLA alleles at a false discovery rate of 0.05. Compared with equally common non-associated chains, HLA-associated TCR beta chains in a later analysis were more clonally expanded and had lower generation probabilities. According to a later analysis, most CMV-associated TCR beta chains appeared to be HLA-restricted, and the HLA associations seemed to be driven largely by CMV exposure. Because counts were too low, roughly 18 rarely observed V segments, including chromosome 9 orphons, were left out of the earlier analysis of about 620 of the donors. Broadly in line with IMGT annotations, most TCR beta V segments showed up in productive rearrangements about 87% or about 30% of the time in an earlier analysis of several hundred of the donors. For the cohort, immune exposure information was limited to CMV serostatus. Cytomegalovirus status was reported to be diagnosed by the classifier with high specificity and sensitivity in both the original and validation cohorts. The authors suggested that the approach could potentially be generalized to other disease states and immunological phenotypes. Most TCR sequences were seen in very few donors, while some public TCRs were found in many individuals. Some IMGT-functional V segments, including TRBV6-2 and TRBV6-3, could not be told apart with the 87-base-pair reads, so those segments were excluded. A later analysis found that TCR association rates varied across HLA loci, with DRB1 alleles showing the most associated TCRs and HLA-C alleles the fewest.

In total, about 650 healthy bone marrow donors made up the cohort. At the time of sampling, every cohort member was nominally healthy, though immune exposures that went unrecorded were likely present. The donor was CMV seronegative and belonged to the group of 350 to 400 seronegative cohort members. Each donor provided a peripheral blood sample, and peripheral blood mononuclear cells were used for TCR beta sequencing. The Qiagen DNeasy Blood Extraction Kit was used to extract genomic DNA from the blood cell samples. Concerning this clone itself: What antigen it recognizes has not been identified.

Library preparation employed the immunoSEQ multiplex PCR assay. For the multiplex PCR, a mixture combining 60 forward primers for TCR Vbeta segments and 13 reverse primers for TCR Jbeta segments was used. The CDR3 region of rearranged TCR beta genes was amplified from genomic DNA by a multiplex PCR assay. On the Illumina HiSeq System, the amplified TCR beta libraries were sequenced as 87-base-pair reads. The original methods were these. A later analysis tallied 75 million to 85 million unique TCR beta chains across the approximately 670 repertoires, and approximately 11 million of those chains were shared by two or more donors. To remove PCR and sequencing errors, raw reads were error-corrected and collapsed into unique sequences using a nearest-neighbor algorithm that merged closely related sequences. To assign V, D and J gene segments, CDR3 sequences were aligned to IMGT reference sequences. For a sequence to be retained, at least a six-nucleotide match to both a V gene segment and a J gene segment was required. A rearrangement was called productive if the CDR3 had no stop codons and remained in frame with V and J, and every other rearrangement was called non-productive. CDR3 was defined by IMGT convention, running from the second conserved V-encoded cysteine to the conserved J-encoded phenylalanine. The earlier analysis of 450 to 750 of the donors excluded any sequence lacking an unambiguous match to a single V gene segment. An earlier analysis of under 750 of the donors called V segments functional above 56.7% productive rearrangements and segregating when the between-donor standard deviation exceeded 5%. To diagnose cytomegalovirus status from the catalog of TCR beta chain sequences, a statistical classification framework was built. A later analysis assigned V and J genes by comparing TCR nucleotide sequences with IMGT/GENE-DB human TR gene sequences. Using the TCRdist pipeline, a later analysis assigned CDR3 sequences along with most-parsimonious VDJ recombination scenarios. In a later analysis, every TCR beta chain was defined by the combination of its CDR3 amino acid sequence and its V-gene family, and reads without a unique V-gene family were dropped. A later analysis removed 550 to 700 highly shared, low-generation-probability nucleotide sequences to deal with suspected cross-contamination and a sequencing artifact. In a later analysis, a clonal expansion index for each public chain was calculated from normalized within-repertoire ranks of inferred template counts. In a later analysis, generation probabilities were computed with a VDJ recombination model fitted to out-of-frame rearrangements, and the resulting probabilities were checked against IGoR. In a later analysis, hypergeometric tests were used to score TCR-TCR, TCR-HLA and TCR-CMV co-occurrence, with a repertoire-size bias correction applied to TCR pairs. False discovery rates were estimated in a later analysis by permuting HLA or CMV assignments 20 times. A later analysis grouped co-occurring TCRs with DBSCAN, adding TCRdist sequence similarity when clustering within HLA-allele-positive subsets. For co-occurrence clustering, repertoires with fewer than 30,000 or more than 120,000 public chains were excluded, along with 4 to 6 repertoires with anomalous nucleotide sharing. Not all clones reach the TCRdb copy of this immuneACCESS table, which keeps in-frame sequences only. Checked studies attribute under half of the gap to unresolved V genes and leave the rest unexplained. V and J calls and clone size follow that table, whereas D and trimming were derived from the DNA. The sample's records list 60,000 to 80,000 clones. Over 4.5% of the sample is held by the ten biggest clonotypes.

Spanning cysteine to phenylalanine, the CDR3 consists of 14 amino acids. Kept here is only the CDR3 DNA, which spans 42 bases and is read in frame from base 1. Germline trimming amounts to 1 base on V and 12 bases on J, with 8 as the count of junction bases outside the gene matches. The CDR1 and CDR2 encoded by the germline V gene are LGHNA and YNFKEQ. The clonotype was recovered from a man aged 35 to 55 in good health and CMV-seronegative. Sequencing was carried out using PBMCs. Recombination linked TRBV4-2 to TRBJ2-1; 8 central bases correspond to TRBD2. CDR3 loop: CASSQATSGGLQFF. The DNA reads TGTGCCAGCAGCCAAGCGACGTCGGGGGGGCTGCAGTTCTTC.